Listed here are 5 T cell receptor beta chains from one sample, sequenced in a study of graft-versus-host responses after intestinal transplantation. The protocol was immunoSEQ multiplex PCR, while the TCRdb copy is restricted to in-frame clones and leaves out a portion. Of approximately 15,000 clones listed, more than 25% are singletons. Specimen: alloreactive CD4+ T cells from a mixed lymphocyte reaction culture, collected before intestinal transplant. The subset is: CFSE-low proliferating T cells sorted from roughly 6-day pre-transplant mixed lymphocyte reaction (GvH or HvG direction). The receptors here all came from a human patient who received an intestinal transplant.

In this sample, this clone turned up once. This CDR3 reads CASSAGTSIYNEQFF. The CDR3 region has the DNA TGTGCCAGCAGCGCCGGGACTTCCATCTACAATGAGCAGTTCTTC. J is TRBJ2-1 and V is TRBV9; TRBD2 might be the D (6 bases). Trimming took off 3 bases at V and 3 bases at J, with 13 bases between the two ends. The CDR3 is 15 amino acids. Germline CDR1 and CDR2: SGDLS and YYNGEE.

The gene calls are TRBV29-1 and TRBJ2-7; 9 bases agree with TRBD1. This CDR3 has 14 amino acids. V was pared by 6 bases and J by 2 bases, with 8 bases of the junction left unmatched. The germline gives CDR1 SQVTM, CDR2 ANQGSEA. This CDR3 reads CSVQGDRATYEQYF. CDR3 DNA: TGCAGCGTCCAAGGGGACAGGGCTACCTACGAGCAGTACTTC.

The chain uses TRBV5-4 and TRBJ2-1; D gene ambiguous. Per the germline V gene, CDR1 is SGHNT and CDR2 is YYREEE (reference sequence). The CDR3 covers 17 residues. V shed 4 bases and J shed 6 bases, with 23 bases lying between them. CDR3 nucleotide sequence: TGTGCCAGCAGCCAAGACCTGGCGGCTGGGCCCCTCAATGAGCAGTTCTTC. The encoded protein is CASSQDLAAGPLNEQFF.

The gene calls are TRBV28 and TRBJ2-3; possibly TRBD2 for D (5 bases). V was trimmed by 2 bases and J by 2 bases, leaving 14 bases between them. This CDR3 is 16 amino acids long. CDR1 is MDHEN, CDR2 SYDVKM, per germline. CDR3 DNA: TGTGCCAGCAGTTTAATCGGGGAGACTCCCACAGATACGCAGTATTTT. This codes for CASSLIGETPTDTQYF.

V is TRBV5-1 and J is TRBJ2-6; D ambiguous. Trimming removed 5 bases from V and 0 bases from J, with 9 bases in between. Germline values: CDR1 SGHRS, CDR2 YFSETQ. This CDR3 spans 15 amino acids. The CDR3: CASSPNPSGANVLTF. The CDR3 region has the DNA TGCGCCAGCAGTCCCAACCCCTCTGGGGCCAACGTCCTGACTTTC.